This T cell receptor (beta chain) comes out of a study of blood T cells in healthy people across ages. The germline V gene has CDR1 KGHDR and CDR2 SFDVKD. Trimming took 4 bases from V and 0 from J, leaving 20 bases between them. This CDR3 contains 18 residues. The second PCR ran 7 to 11 cycles with a sample-barcoded 5' primer and J-beta primers. TCRdb independently ran MiXCR on the 5' RACE reads; one entry per CDR3 protein. The table shows about 640,000 distinct CDR3 sequences, with 45% to 65% occurring only once. The receptor's source is a man between 60 and 75 years old in good health. This chain uses TRBV24-1 with TRBJ2-5; D is possibly TRBD1 (6 bases). Sequenced: blood. The CDR3 sequence is CATSEPGQYSRYQETQYF. The CDR3 bases are TGTGCCACCAGTGAACCGGGACAATACTCCCGGTACCAAGAGACCCAGTACTTC.